This record looks at one T cell receptor beta chain sequence and its context. Trimming pared 4 bases from V and 3 bases from J, leaving 20 bases between. This CDR3 contains 16 residues. Looked up from germline, CDR1 is SGHNT and CDR2 is YYREEE (reference sequence). This sample was taken from a study of CD8 T cells in Susac syndrome. RNA was extracted with the RNeasy kit, and a quantity of roughly 0.5 to 1 ug was reverse transcribed using random hexamers. Multiplex PCR with immunoSEQ amplified the TCR beta CDR3 across 54 Vbeta and 13 Jbeta. TCRdb itself ran the immunoSEQ multiplex PCR reads through MiXCR, one entry per CDR3 protein. The sample carries roughly 190,000 distinct CDR3 sequences, 90% to 95% recorded once. The CD8+ and CD4+ T cells were isolated magnetically using a negative isolation approach, whereas the TEMRA cells were enriched by FACS.

The receptor comes from a human donor with Susac syndrome. The J gene is TRBJ2-7, the V gene TRBV5-4, with D possibly matching TRBD1 (6 bases). Sequenced sample: CD4+ T cells from PBMCs. DNA of the CDR3: TGTGCCAGCAGCCGTTCACAGGGTCAAATGGACTACGAGCAGTACTTC. Protein product: CASSRSQGQMDYEQYF.